What follows describes a single TCR beta chain. The antigen is unknown. Assay: immunoSEQ multiplex PCR; the TCRdb copy retains only in-frame clones and omits some. The data contain approximately 97,000 clones, around 92% of them seen just once; the ten biggest clones take up about 0.18%. CDR1 and CDR2 from the germline V gene are SGHRS and YFSETQ. V was shortened by 4 bases and J by 0 bases, with 13 bases between the two germline ends. This CDR3 has 15 residues. The data were obtained in a study of graft-versus-host responses after intestinal transplantation. The sequencing here drew on unstimulated CD4+ T cells sorted from spleen or lymph node cells, taken before transplant. The clonotype was recovered from a human donor who was the organ donor for an intestinal transplant. The chain joins TRBV5-1 to TRBJ1-1, with D perhaps matching TRBD1 (6 bases). CDR3 region: CASSASGTLNTEAFF. CDR3 nucleotide sequence: TGCGCCAGCAGCGCTTCAGGGACATTGAACACTGAAGCTTTCTTT.